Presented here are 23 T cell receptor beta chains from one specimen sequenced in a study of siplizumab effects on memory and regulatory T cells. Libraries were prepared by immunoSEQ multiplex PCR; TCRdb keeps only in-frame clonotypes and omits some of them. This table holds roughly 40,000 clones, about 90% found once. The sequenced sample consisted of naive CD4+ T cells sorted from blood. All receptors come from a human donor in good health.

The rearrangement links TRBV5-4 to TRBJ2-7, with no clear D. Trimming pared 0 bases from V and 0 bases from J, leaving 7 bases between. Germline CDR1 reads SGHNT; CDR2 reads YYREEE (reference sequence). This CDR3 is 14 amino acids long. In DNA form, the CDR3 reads TGTGCCAGCAGCTTGGTTCGGAGCTCCTACGAGCAGTACTTC. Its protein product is CASSLVRSSYEQYF.

CDR3 in DNA: TGCGCCAGCAGCGAACCCCGGGGAAGGAGGGGCCCAGATACGCAGTATTTT. This sequence encodes CASSEPRGRRGPDTQYF. The chain combines TRBV4-1 with TRBJ2-3; D might be TRBD2 (6 bases). CDR3 size: 17 residues. Trimming pared 5 bases from V and 4 bases from J, leaving 22 bases between. Germline lookup yields CDR1 MGHRA and CDR2 YSYEKL.

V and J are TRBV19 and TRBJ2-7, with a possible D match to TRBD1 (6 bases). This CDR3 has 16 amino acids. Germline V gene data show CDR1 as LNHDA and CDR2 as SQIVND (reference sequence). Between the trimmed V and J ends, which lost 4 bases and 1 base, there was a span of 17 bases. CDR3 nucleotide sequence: TGTGCCAGTAGTAAAACCGGGACACTGGTTTCCTACGAGCAGTACTTC. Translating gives CASSKTGTLVSYEQYF. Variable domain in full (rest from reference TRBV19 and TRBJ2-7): DGGITQSPKYLFRKEGQNVTLSCEQNLNHDAMYWYRQDPGQGLRLIYYSQIVNDFQKGDIAEGYSVSREKKESFPLTVTSAQKNPTAFYLCASSKTGTLVSYEQYFGPGTRLTVT.

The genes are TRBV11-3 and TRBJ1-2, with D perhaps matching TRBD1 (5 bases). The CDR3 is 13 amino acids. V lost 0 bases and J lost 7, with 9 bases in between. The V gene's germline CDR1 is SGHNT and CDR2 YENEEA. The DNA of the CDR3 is TGTGCCAGCAGCTTAGAGGGGGAGGTTGGCTACACCTTC. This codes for CASSLEGEVGYTF.

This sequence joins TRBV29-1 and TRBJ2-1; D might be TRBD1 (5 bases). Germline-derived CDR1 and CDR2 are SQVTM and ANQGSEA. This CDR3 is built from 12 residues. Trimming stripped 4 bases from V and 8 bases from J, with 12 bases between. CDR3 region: CSVAGPGDEQFF. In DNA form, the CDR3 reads TGCAGCGTTGCAGGGCCGGGCGATGAGCAGTTCTTC.

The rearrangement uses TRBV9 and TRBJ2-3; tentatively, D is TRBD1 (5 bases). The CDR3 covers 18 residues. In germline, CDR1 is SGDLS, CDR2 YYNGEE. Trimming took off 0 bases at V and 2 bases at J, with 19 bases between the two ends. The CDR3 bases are TGTGCCAGCAGCGTAGACGTCGATGGGGCGGAAATCACAGATACGCAGTATTTT. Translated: CASSVDVDGAEITDTQYF. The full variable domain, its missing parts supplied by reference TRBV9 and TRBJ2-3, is DSGVTQTPKHLITATGQRVTLRCSPRSGDLSVYWYQQSLDQGLQFLIQYYNGEERAKGNILERFSAQQFPDLHSELNLSSLELGDSALYFCASSVDVDGAEITDTQYFGPGTRLTVL.

CDR3 DNA: TGTGCCAGCGGGACCCACGGCCCCAACTATGGCTACACCTTC. This codes for CASGTHGPNYGYTF. V gene TRBV6-1 combines with J gene TRBJ1-2; a possible D gene is TRBD1 (5 bases). Germline CDR1 and CDR2: MNHNS and SASEGT. Trimming took 8 bases from V and 2 from J, leaving 15 bases between them. There are 14 residues in the CDR3.

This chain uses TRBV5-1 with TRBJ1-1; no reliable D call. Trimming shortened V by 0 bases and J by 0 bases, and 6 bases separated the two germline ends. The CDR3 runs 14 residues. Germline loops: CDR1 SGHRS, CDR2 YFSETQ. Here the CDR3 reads CASSLVSLNTEAFF. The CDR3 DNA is TGCGCCAGCAGCTTGGTGAGCCTGAACACTGAAGCTTTCTTT.

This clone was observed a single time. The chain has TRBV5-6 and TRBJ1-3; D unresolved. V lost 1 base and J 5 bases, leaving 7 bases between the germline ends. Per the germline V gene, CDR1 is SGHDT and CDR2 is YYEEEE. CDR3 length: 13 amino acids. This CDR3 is CASSLFERNTIYF. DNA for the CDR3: TGTGCCAGCAGCTTGTTCGAACGAAACACCATATATTTT. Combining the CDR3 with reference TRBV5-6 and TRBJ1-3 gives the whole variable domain DAGVTQSPTHLIKTRGQQVTLRCSPKSGHDTVSWYQQALGQGPQFIFQYYEEEERQRGNFPDRFSGHQFPNYSSELNVNALLLGDSALYLCASSLFERNTIYFGEGSWLTVV.

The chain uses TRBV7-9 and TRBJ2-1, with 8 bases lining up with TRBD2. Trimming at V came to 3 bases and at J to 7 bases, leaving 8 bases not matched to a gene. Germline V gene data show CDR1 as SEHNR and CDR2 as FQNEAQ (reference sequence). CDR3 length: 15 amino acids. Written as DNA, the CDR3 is TGTGCCAGCAGCTTTGACGGGAGGGCCTCAAATGAGCAGTTCTTC. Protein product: CASSFDGRASNEQFF. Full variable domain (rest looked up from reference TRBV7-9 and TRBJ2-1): DTGVSQNPRHKITKRGQNVTFRCDPISEHNRLYWYRQTLGQGPEFLTYFQNEAQLEKSRLLSDRFSAERPKGSFSTLEIQRTEQGDSAMYLCASSFDGRASNEQFFGPGTRLTVL.

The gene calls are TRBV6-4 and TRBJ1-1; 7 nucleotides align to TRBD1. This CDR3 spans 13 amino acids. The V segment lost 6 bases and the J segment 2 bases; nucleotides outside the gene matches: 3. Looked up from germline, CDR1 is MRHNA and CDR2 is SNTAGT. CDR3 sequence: CASRRGRNTEAFF. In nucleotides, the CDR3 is TGTGCCAGCAGGAGGGGGCGCAACACTGAAGCTTTCTTT.

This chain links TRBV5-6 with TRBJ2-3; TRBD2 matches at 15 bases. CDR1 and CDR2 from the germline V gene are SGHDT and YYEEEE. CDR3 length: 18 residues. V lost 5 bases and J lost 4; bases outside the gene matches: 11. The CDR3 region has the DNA TGTGCCAGCAGATATGGACTAGCGGGAGGGCCGGGGGCAGATACGCAGTATTTT. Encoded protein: CASRYGLAGGPGADTQYF.

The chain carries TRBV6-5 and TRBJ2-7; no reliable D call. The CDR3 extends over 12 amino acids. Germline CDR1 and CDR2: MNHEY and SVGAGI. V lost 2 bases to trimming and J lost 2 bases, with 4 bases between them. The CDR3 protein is CASSYGPYEQYF. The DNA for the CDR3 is TGTGCCAGCAGTTACGGGCCCTACGAGCAGTACTTC.

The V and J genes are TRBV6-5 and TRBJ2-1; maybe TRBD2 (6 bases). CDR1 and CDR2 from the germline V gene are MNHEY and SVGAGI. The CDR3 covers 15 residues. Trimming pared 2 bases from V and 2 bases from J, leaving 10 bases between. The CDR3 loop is CASSYGGKAYNEQFF. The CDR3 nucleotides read TGTGCCAGCAGTTACGGCGGGAAAGCCTACAATGAGCAGTTCTTC.

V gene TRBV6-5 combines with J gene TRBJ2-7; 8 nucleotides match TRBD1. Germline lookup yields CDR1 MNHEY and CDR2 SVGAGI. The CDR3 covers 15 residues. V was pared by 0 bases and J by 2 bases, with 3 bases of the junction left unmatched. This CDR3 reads CASSYSATGAYEQYF. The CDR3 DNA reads TGTGCCAGCAGTTACTCCGCGACAGGGGCCTACGAGCAGTACTTC.

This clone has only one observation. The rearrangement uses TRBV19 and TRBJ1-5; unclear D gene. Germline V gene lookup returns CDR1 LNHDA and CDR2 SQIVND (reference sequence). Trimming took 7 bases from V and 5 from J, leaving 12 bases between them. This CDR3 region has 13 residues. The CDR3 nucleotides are TGTGCCAGTATTGGGGATTACTATCAGCCCCAGCATTTT. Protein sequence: CASIGDYYQPQHF.

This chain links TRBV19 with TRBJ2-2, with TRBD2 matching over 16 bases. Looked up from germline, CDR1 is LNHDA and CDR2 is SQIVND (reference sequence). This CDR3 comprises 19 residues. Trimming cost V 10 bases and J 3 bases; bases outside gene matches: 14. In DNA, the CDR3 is TGTGCCACTTCCCGGGACGGGACTAGCGGGAGGGCCGACACCGGGGAGCTGTTTTTT. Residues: CATSRDGTSGRADTGELFF.

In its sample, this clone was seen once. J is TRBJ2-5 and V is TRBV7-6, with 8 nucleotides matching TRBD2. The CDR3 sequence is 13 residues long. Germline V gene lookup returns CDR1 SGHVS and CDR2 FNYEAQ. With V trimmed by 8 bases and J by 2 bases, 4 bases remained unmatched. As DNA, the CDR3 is TGTGCCAGCGGGACGGGAGGGCAAGAGACCCAGTACTTC. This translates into CASGTGGQETQYF. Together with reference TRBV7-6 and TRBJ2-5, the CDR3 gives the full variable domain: GAGVSQSPRYKVTKRGQDVALRCDPISGHVSLYWYRQALGQGPEFLTYFNYEAQQDKSGLPNDRFSAERPEGSISTLTIQRTEQRDSAMYRCASGTGGQETQYFGPGTRLLVL.

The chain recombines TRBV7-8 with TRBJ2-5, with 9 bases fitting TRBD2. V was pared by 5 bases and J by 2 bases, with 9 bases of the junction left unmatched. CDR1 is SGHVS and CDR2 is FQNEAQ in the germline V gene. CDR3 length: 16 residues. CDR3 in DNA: TGTGCCAGCAGCCGCGGACTAGCGACGATACAAGAGACCCAGTACTTC. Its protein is CASSRGLATIQETQYF.

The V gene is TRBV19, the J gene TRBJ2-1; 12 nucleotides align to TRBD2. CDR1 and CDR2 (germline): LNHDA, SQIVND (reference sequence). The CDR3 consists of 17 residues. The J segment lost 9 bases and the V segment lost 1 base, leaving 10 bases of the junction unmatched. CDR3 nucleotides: TGTGCCAGTAGTATAGGGTCTCTAGCGGGAGGGCCGTTTGAGCAGTTCTTC. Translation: CASSIGSLAGGPFEQFF.

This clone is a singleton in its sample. The CDR3 sequence: CASSFYFVGPTSTDTQYF. DNA for the CDR3: TGTGCCAGCAGCTTTTATTTTGTGGGCCCCACTAGCACAGATACGCAGTATTTT. The rearrangement uses TRBV5-6 and TRBJ2-3; D is unclear. V was clipped by 2 bases and J by 0 bases, with 19 bases between them. Germline V gene lookup returns CDR1 SGHDT and CDR2 YYEEEE. This CDR3 region has 18 residues.

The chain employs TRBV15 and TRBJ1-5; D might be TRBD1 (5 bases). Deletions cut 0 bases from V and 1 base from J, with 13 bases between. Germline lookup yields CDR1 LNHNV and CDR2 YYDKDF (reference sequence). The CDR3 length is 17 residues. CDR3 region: CATSRDIWGISNQPQHF. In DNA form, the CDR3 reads TGTGCCACCAGCAGAGATATTTGGGGGATCAGCAATCAGCCCCAGCATTTT.

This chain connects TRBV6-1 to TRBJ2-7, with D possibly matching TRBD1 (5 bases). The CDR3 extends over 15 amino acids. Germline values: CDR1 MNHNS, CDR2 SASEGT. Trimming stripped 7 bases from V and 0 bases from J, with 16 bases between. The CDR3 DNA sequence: TGTGCCAGCATCAGGGCGAAGCGAACCTCCTACGAGCAGTACTTC. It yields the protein CASIRAKRTSYEQYF.